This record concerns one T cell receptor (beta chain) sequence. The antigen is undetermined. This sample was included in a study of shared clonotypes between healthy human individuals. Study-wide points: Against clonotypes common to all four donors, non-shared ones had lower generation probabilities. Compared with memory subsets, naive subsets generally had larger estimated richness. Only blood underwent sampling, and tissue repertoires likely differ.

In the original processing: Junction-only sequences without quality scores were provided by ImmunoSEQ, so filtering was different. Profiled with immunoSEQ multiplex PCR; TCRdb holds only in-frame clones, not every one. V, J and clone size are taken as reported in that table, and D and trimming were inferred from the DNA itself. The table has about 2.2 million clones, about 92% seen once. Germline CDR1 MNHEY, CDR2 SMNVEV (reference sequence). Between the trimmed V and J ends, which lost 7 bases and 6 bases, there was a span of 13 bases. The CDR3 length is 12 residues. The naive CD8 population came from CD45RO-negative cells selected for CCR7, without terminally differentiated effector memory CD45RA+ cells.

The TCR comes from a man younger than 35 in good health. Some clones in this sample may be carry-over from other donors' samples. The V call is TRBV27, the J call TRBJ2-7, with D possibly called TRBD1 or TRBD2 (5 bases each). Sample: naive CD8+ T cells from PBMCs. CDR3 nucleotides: TGTGCCAGCAAGGTTGGGGGAAGCGAGCAGTACTTC. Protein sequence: CASKVGGSEQYF.